These 26 T cell receptor beta chains share one sample of origin, sequenced in a study of radiotherapy plus CTLA-4 blockade in lung cancer. Sequenced by immunoSEQ multiplex PCR; TCRdb stores in-frame clones only, minus some. The table includes about 14,000 clones, about 70% detected once. The sequences come from peripheral blood, collected from a patient treated with radiotherapy plus ipilimumab. The receptors were sampled from a human donor with non-small cell lung cancer whose response to radiotherapy plus ipilimumab could not be evaluated.

This chain connects TRBV19 to TRBJ1-1, with D possibly TRBD1 on 5 matching bases. Germline V gene data show CDR1 as LNHDA and CDR2 as SQIVND (reference sequence). Trimming cost V 5 bases and J 5 bases, with 12 bases left between them. This CDR3 region has 13 residues. In nucleotides, the CDR3 is TGTGCCAGTAGTGCTCAGCAGGGAACTGAAGCTTTCTTT. It encodes CASSAQQGTEAFF.

This clone has only one observation. The chain has TRBV27 and TRBJ2-1; 10 bases are a match to TRBD2. The junction had 5 bases not matched to a gene; V was cut back by 3 bases and J by 3 bases. The CDR3 is 16 residues long. Germline lookup yields CDR1 MNHEY and CDR2 SMNVEV (reference sequence). The CDR3 DNA follows: TGTGCCAGCAGTTTGGTAGCGGGGGGTTACTACAATGAGCAGTTCTTC. This gives the protein CASSLVAGGYYNEQFF.

This rearrangement joins TRBV7-6 to TRBJ2-2; D perhaps matches TRBD1 (5 bases). Looked up from germline, CDR1 is SGHVS and CDR2 is FNYEAQ. This CDR3 spans 16 amino acids. With 1 base removed from V and 4 bases from J, the gap between germline ends came to 13 bases. CDR3 bases: TGTGCCAGCAGCTTAGACGCAGGGTATTTCACCGGGGAGCTGTTTTTT. Its translation is CASSLDAGYFTGELFF.

This chain connects TRBV6-5 to TRBJ2-7; TRBD1 matches 10 bases. The junction had 6 bases not matched to a gene; V was cut back by 2 bases and J by 5 bases. Germline V gives CDR1 MNHEY, CDR2 SVGAGI. This CDR3 contains 15 residues. The CDR3 nucleotides read TGTGCCAGCAGTTACCTGGGACAGGGGAACGACGAGCAGTACTTC. Translated, it gives CASSYLGQGNDEQYF.

This clone was seen a few times. J is TRBJ1-6 and V is TRBV27, with D perhaps matching TRBD1 (6 bases). This CDR3 contains 15 residues. V dropped 2 bases and J dropped 7 bases, with 12 bases sitting between them. Looked up from germline, CDR1 is MNHEY and CDR2 is SMNVEV (reference sequence). CDR3 sequence (DNA): TGTGCCAGCAGTTTAACGGCAGGGGTAAATTCACCCCTCCACTTT. Translated: CASSLTAGVNSPLHF.

The V gene is TRBV5-1, the J gene TRBJ1-3; TRBD1 matches 8 bases. This CDR3 has 18 residues. J lost 1 base, V lost 5 bases, and 14 bases had no gene match. The germline V gene has CDR1 SGHRS and CDR2 YFSETQ. The CDR3, as DNA: TGCGCCAGCAGGGGACAGGTTTCTCCTTACGATTCTGGAAACACCATATATTTT. Its protein product is CASRGQVSPYDSGNTIYF. Complete variable domain (other parts from reference TRBV5-1 and TRBJ1-3): KAGVTQTPRYLIKTRGQQVTLSCSPISGHRSVSWYQQTPGQGLQFLFEYFSETQRNKGNFPGRFSGRQFSNSRSEMNVSTLELGDSALYLCASRGQVSPYDSGNTIYFGEGSWLTVV.

This clone was seen just once. The V and J genes are TRBV18 and TRBJ2-7, with D possibly matching TRBD2 (6 bases). V gave up 2 bases and J gave up 9 bases, with 14 bases separating them. Germline V CDR1 and CDR2: KGHSH, LQKENI. The CDR3 runs 13 residues. The CDR3, as DNA: TGTGCCAGCTCACCAGGGACTCAGGCGGGGCAGTACTTC. Protein sequence: CASSPGTQAGQYF.

The rearrangement uses TRBV5-4 and TRBJ2-2, with 7 bases fitting TRBD1. Germline V gene data show CDR1 as SGHNT and CDR2 as YYREEE (reference sequence). V was pared by 3 bases and J by 4 bases, with 9 bases of the junction left unmatched. The CDR3 extends over 16 amino acids. The CDR3, as DNA: TGTGCCAGCAGCTCGCCAACAGGGGCGAGCACCGGGGAGCTGTTTTTT. Translating it yields CASSSPTGASTGELFF.

This chain links TRBV4-1 with TRBJ2-3, with D possibly matching TRBD1 (5 bases). The ends were cut back, 4 bases at V and 2 bases at J, with 16 bases in the middle. The CDR3 is 16 amino acids. Germline V gene data show CDR1 as MGHRA and CDR2 as YSYEKL. CDR3 in amino acids: CASSRMILGATDTQYF. The DNA for the CDR3 is TGCGCCAGCAGCCGGATGATACTTGGGGCCACAGATACGCAGTATTTT.

The rearrangement uses TRBV19 and TRBJ2-3; maybe TRBD1 (6 bases). In germline, CDR1 is LNHDA, CDR2 SQIVND (reference sequence). The V end lost 3 bases, the J end lost 4 bases, and 14 bases lay between the germline ends. The CDR3 sequence is 15 residues long. CDR3 amino acids: CASSIVNREPDTQYF. CDR3 nucleotide sequence: TGTGCCAGTAGTATCGTCAACAGGGAGCCAGATACGCAGTATTTT. Supplemented by reference TRBV19 and TRBJ2-3, the full variable domain reads DGGITQSPKYLFRKEGQNVTLSCEQNLNHDAMYWYRQDPGQGLRLIYYSQIVNDFQKGDIAEGYSVSREKKESFPLTVTSAQKNPTAFYLCASSIVNREPDTQYFGPGTRLTVL.

The chain links TRBV6-5 to TRBJ1-1; D not resolved. The CDR3 length is 11 residues. Per the germline V gene, CDR1 is MNHEY and CDR2 is SVGAGI. V was clipped by 8 bases and J by 6 bases, with 10 bases between them. CDR3 coding DNA: TGTGCCAGCCTGGAGGTATCTGAAGCTTTCTTT. This codes for CASLEVSEAFF.

The chain couples TRBV5-1 to TRBJ2-2; 8 bases match TRBD1. The germline gives CDR1 SGHRS, CDR2 YFSETQ. This CDR3 is built from 16 residues. V shed 1 base, J shed 4 bases, and the junction held 6 bases outside the gene matches. This CDR3 reads CASSLYQGAGTGELFF. CDR3 bases: TGCGCCAGCAGCTTGTACCAGGGGGCCGGCACCGGGGAGCTGTTTTTT. Variable domain in full (rest from reference TRBV5-1 and TRBJ2-2): KAGVTQTPRYLIKTRGQQVTLSCSPISGHRSVSWYQQTPGQGLQFLFEYFSETQRNKGNFPGRFSGRQFSNSRSEMNVSTLELGDSALYLCASSLYQGAGTGELFFGEGSRLTVL.

The V and J genes are TRBV19 and TRBJ1-2; D gene unclear. Germline-derived CDR1 and CDR2 are LNHDA and SQIVND (reference sequence). The CDR3 length is 16 residues. V was cut by 2 bases and J by 4 bases, with 17 bases left in between. This CDR3 reads CASSIPPGAPGYGYTF. The CDR3 DNA sequence: TGTGCCAGTAGTATACCCCCCGGCGCCCCGGGCTATGGCTACACCTTC.

This clone was seen only once. This sequence joins TRBV4-2 and TRBJ1-3; D is perhaps TRBD1 (6 bases). Trimming took off 0 bases at V and 0 bases at J, with 12 bases between the two ends. In germline, CDR1 is LGHNA, CDR2 YNFKEQ. This CDR3 is 17 amino acids long. The CDR3 DNA sequence: TGTGCCAGCAGCCAAGATTCAGGGGAGAACTCTGGAAACACCATATATTTT. Encoded protein: CASSQDSGENSGNTIYF.

This clone was found a few times. The chain combines TRBV6-1 with TRBJ1-1; D call uncertain. V was pared by 1 base and J by 0 bases, with 6 bases between. This CDR3 is 14 amino acids long. Germline CDR1 MNHNS, CDR2 SASEGT. CDR3 DNA: TGTGCCAGCAGTGAAGAAAAGCTGAACACTGAAGCTTTCTTT. As protein: CASSEEKLNTEAFF.

The chain has TRBV30 and TRBJ2-1; perhaps TRBD1 as D (5 bases). There are 14 residues in the CDR3. V lost 1 base to trimming and J lost 3 bases, with 10 bases between them. Germline V CDR1 and CDR2: GTSNPN, SVGIG (reference sequence). CDR3 region: CAWSGQNLYNEQFF. In DNA, the CDR3 is TGTGCCTGGAGTGGACAGAACCTCTACAATGAGCAGTTCTTC.

The chain combines TRBV18 with TRBJ2-7, with TRBD1 matching over 9 bases. Germline trimming cut 7 bases from V and 2 bases from J; bases unmatched to any gene: 6. Germline V gene data show CDR1 as KGHSH and CDR2 as LQKENI. The CDR3 is made up of 14 amino acids. The CDR3 region is CASCDRGDPYEQYF. The CDR3 region has the DNA TGTGCCAGCTGTGACAGGGGGGACCCCTACGAGCAGTACTTC.

This clone is a singleton in its sample. This chain uses TRBV5-1 with TRBJ1-2; 10 positions agree with TRBD1. Germline lookup yields CDR1 SGHRS and CDR2 YFSETQ. The CDR3 loop spans 18 amino acids. J gave up 2 bases and V 0 bases, and 10 bases lay outside the gene matches. The chain's CDR3 is CASSLEEAGQGTNYGYTF. CDR3 coding DNA: TGCGCCAGCAGCTTGGAAGAGGCGGGACAGGGGACCAACTATGGCTACACCTTC.

The chain recombines TRBV11-2 with TRBJ1-2, with 7 nucleotides matching TRBD1. The V segment lost 4 bases and the J segment 6 bases; nucleotides outside the gene matches: 11. CDR3 length: 15 amino acids. From germline, CDR1 is SGHAT and CDR2 FQNNGV. CDR3 nucleotides: TGTGCCAGCAGCTCGTACAGGGGCTCCCCCCATGGCTACACCTTC. Its protein is CASSSYRGSPHGYTF.

This clone was observed a single time. The CDR3 is CASSRSWDEQFF. CDR3 coding DNA: TGTGCCAGCAGCCGGAGTTGGGATGAGCAGTTCTTC. The chain is built from TRBV7-2 and TRBJ2-1; D remains unclear. Germline assignment: CDR1 SGHTA and CDR2 FQGNSA. CDR3 size: 12 residues. V lost 5 bases to trimming and J lost 8 bases, with 10 bases between them.

This clone counts as medium-sized. This chain links TRBV5-6 with TRBJ1-2; weak D call: TRBD1 (5 bases). Germline assignment: CDR1 SGHDT and CDR2 YYEEEE. This CDR3 contains 13 residues. The germline V and J ends were trimmed by 4 bases and 2 bases, with 9 bases remaining between them. CDR3 coding DNA: TGTGCCAGCAGCGCGGGGCGCAACTATGGCTACACCTTC. Amino acids: CASSAGRNYGYTF.

This rearrangement joins TRBV18 to TRBJ2-5; 7 positions match TRBD2. The better agreement between TRBJ2-7 and the DNA end casts doubt on the J call. Germline lookup yields CDR1 KGHSH and CDR2 LQKENI. This CDR3 has 14 amino acids. The CDR3 reads CASSPSGTQGEQYF. The CDR3 DNA reads TGTGCCAGCTCACCAAGCGGGACTCAGGGCGAGCAGTACTTC.

The chain uses TRBV11-2 and TRBJ2-2; no reliable D call. The germline gives CDR1 SGHAT, CDR2 FQNNGV. Trimming took off 5 bases at V and 2 bases at J, with 15 bases between the two ends. The CDR3 spans 16 residues. This chain's CDR3 is CASSPRHQLNTGELFF. CDR3 nucleotides: TGTGCCAGCAGCCCTAGGCACCAACTTAACACCGGGGAGCTGTTTTTT.

This chain joins TRBV15 and TRBJ1-5; perhaps TRBD1 as D (5 bases). Trimming cost V 4 bases and J 6 bases, with 10 bases left between them. Germline-derived CDR1 and CDR2 are LNHNV and YYDKDF (reference sequence). CDR3 length: 13 residues. Here the CDR3 DNA reads TGTGCCACCAGCACCAGGGAGGCTCAGCCCCAGCATTTT. Translated, it gives CATSTREAQPQHF.

The gene calls are TRBV5-4 and TRBJ2-6; D possibly corresponds to TRBD1 (6 bases). V was trimmed by 3 bases and J by 4 bases, leaving 11 bases between them. Germline lookup yields CDR1 SGHNT and CDR2 YYREEE (reference sequence). This CDR3 spans 15 amino acids. CDR3 residues: CASSSGQPGANVLTF. The CDR3 region has the DNA TGTGCCAGCAGCTCTGGACAGCCCGGGGCCAACGTCCTGACTTTC. The full variable domain, completed using reference TRBV5-4 and TRBJ2-6, is ETGVTQSPTHLIKTRGQQVTLRCSSQSGHNTVSWYQQALGQGPQFIFQYYREEENGRGNFPPRFSGLQFPNYSSELNVNALELDDSALYLCASSSGQPGANVLTFGAGSRLTVL.

The gene calls are TRBV6-5 and TRBJ2-2, with 8 nucleotides matching TRBD1. Germline trimming cut 6 bases from V and 4 bases from J; bases unmatched to any gene: 7. The CDR3 sequence is 15 residues long. Germline V CDR1 and CDR2: MNHEY, SVGAGI. The DNA for the CDR3 is TGTGCCAGCAGATACCGGGACAGGAGCACCGGGGAGCTGTTTTTT. The encoded protein is CASRYRDRSTGELFF.